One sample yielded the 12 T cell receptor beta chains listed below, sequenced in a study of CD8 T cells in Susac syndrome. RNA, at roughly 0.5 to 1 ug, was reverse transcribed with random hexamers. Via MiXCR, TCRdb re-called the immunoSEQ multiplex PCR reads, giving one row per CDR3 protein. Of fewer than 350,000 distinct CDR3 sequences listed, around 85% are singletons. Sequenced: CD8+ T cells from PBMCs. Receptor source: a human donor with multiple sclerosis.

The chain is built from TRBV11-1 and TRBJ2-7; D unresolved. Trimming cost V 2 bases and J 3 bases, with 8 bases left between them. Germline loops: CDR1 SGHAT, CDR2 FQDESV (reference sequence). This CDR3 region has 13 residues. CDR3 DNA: TGTGCCAGCAGCTTACGCGCTAACTACGAGCAGTACTTC. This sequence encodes CASSLRANYEQYF. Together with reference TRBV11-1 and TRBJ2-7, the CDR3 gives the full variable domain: EAEVAQSPRYKITEKSQAVAFWCDPISGHATLYWYRQILGQGPELLVQFQDESVVDDSQLPKDRFSAERLKGVDSTLKIQPAELGDSAMYLCASSLRANYEQYFGPGTRLTVT.

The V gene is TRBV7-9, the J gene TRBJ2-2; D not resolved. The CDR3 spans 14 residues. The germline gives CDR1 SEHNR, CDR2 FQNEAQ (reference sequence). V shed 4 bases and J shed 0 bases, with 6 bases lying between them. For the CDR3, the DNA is TGTGCCAGCAGCTCTCCCGCGAACACCGGGGAGCTGTTTTTT. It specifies CASSSPANTGELFF.

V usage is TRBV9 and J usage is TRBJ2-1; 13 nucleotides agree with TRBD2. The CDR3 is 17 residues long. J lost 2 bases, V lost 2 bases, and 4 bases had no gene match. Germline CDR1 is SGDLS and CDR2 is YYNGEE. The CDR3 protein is CASSVGTSGTAYNEQFF. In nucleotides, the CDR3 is TGTGCCAGCAGCGTTGGGACTAGCGGGACCGCCTACAATGAGCAGTTCTTC.

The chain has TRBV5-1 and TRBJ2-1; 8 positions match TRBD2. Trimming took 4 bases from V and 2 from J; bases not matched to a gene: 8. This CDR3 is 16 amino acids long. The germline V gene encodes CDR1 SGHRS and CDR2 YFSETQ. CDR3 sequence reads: CASSLSGICTYNEQFF. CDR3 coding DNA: TGCGCCAGCAGCCTTAGCGGGATATGTACCTACAATGAGCAGTTCTTC.

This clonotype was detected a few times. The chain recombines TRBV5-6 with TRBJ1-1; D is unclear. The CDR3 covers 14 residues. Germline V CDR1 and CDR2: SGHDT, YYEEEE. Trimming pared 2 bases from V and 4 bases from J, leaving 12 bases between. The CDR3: CASSFVMEATEAFF. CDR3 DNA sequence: TGTGCCAGCAGCTTTGTCATGGAGGCCACTGAAGCTTTCTTT. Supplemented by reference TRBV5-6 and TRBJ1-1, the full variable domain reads DAGVTQSPTHLIKTRGQQVTLRCSPKSGHDTVSWYQQALGQGPQFIFQYYEEEERQRGNFPDRFSGHQFPNYSSELNVNALLLGDSALYLCASSFVMEATEAFFGQGTRLTVV.

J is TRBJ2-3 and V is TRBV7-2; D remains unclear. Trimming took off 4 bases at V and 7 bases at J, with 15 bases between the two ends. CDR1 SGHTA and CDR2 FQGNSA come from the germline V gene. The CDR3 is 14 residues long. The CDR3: CASSSRWSGYTQYF. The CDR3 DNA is TGTGCCAGCAGCTCGCGATGGTCAGGATATACGCAGTATTTT. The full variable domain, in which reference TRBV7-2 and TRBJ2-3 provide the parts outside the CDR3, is GAGVSQSPSNKVTEKGKDVELRCDPISGHTALYWYRQSLGQGLEFLIYFQGNSAPDKSGLPSDRFSAERTGGSVSTLTIQRTQQEDSAVYLCASSSRWSGYTQYFGPGTRLTVL.

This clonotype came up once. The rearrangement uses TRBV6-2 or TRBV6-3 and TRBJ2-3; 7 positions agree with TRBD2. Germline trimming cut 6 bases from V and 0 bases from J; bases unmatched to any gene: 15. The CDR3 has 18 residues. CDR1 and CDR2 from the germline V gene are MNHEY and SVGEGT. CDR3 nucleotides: TGTGCCAGCAGGGACCTCTGGGTAGCGGGCACTAGCACAGATACGCAGTATTTT. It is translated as CASRDLWVAGTSTDTQYF.

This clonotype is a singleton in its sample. CDR3 protein: CASAGTSGIPSVYEQYF. For the CDR3, the DNA is TGTGCCAGTGCCGGGACTAGCGGGATTCCATCCGTCTACGAGCAGTACTTC. The V call is TRBV9, the J call TRBJ2-7; 13 nucleotides agree with TRBD2. This CDR3 comprises 17 residues. CDR1 is SGDLS and CDR2 is YYNGEE in the germline V gene. Trimming cost V 8 bases and J 3 bases; bases outside gene matches: 14. The variable domain in full, with the rest retrieved from reference TRBV9 and TRBJ2-7, is DSGVTQTPKHLITATGQRVTLRCSPRSGDLSVYWYQQSLDQGLQFLIQYYNGEERAKGNILERFSAQQFPDLHSELNLSSLELGDSALYFCASAGTSGIPSVYEQYFGPGTRLTVT.

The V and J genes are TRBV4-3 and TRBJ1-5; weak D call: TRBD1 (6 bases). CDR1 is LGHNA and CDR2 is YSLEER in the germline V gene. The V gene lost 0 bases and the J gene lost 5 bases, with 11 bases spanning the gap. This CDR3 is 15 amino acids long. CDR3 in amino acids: CASSQDWAGDQPQHF. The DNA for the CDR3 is TGCGCCAGCAGCCAAGATTGGGCAGGGGATCAGCCCCAGCATTTT.

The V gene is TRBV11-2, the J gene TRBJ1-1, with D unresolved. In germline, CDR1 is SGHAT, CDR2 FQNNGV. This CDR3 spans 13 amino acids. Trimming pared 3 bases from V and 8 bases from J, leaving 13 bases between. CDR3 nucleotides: TGTGCCAGCAGCTTTAGTAATCCGCCCGAAGCTTTCTTT. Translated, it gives CASSFSNPPEAFF.

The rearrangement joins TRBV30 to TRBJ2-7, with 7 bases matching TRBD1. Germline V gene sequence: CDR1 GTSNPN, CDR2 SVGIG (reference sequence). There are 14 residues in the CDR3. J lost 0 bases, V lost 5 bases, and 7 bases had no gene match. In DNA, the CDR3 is TGTGCCTGGGCTGGGGACAGCCTCTCCTACGAGCAGTACTTC. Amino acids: CAWAGDSLSYEQYF.

The CDR3 sequence is CASSQEAVANYGYTF. The CDR3 coding sequence is TGCGCCAGCAGCCAAGAGGCGGTTGCTAACTATGGCTACACCTTC. The V call is TRBV4-3, the J call TRBJ1-2; no clear D gene. The V gene's germline CDR1 is LGHNA and CDR2 YSLEER. This CDR3 has 15 residues. Between the trimmed V and J ends, which lost 0 bases and 0 bases, there was a span of 8 bases.